This TCR beta chain comes out of a study of cytomegalovirus exposure and HLA in healthy donors. Study conclusions and caveats: Follow-up analysis later connected one missense variant in DCLRE1C with trimming of TCR beta V- and J-genes.

The PCR contained 60 Vbeta and 13 Jbeta primers. Sequenced by immunoSEQ multiplex PCR; TCRdb stores in-frame clones only, minus some. The data show some 180,000 clones, with about 13% seen just once and 7.8% held by the top ten. There are a few counts of this clone. Its antigen is unidentified. The germline CDR1 and CDR2 sequences are KGHSH and LQKENI. This CDR3 has 16 residues. V lost 6 bases and J 3 bases, leaving 20 bases between the germline ends. This receptor was taken from a middle-aged man in good health and CMV-seropositive. Material: PBMCs. The genes are TRBV18 and TRBJ1-2; a weak D match, TRBD1 (6 bases). The CDR3 is CASSPLLGGADYGYTF. The DNA for the CDR3 is TGTGCCAGCTCGCCCCTCCTTGGGGGCGCGGACTATGGCTACACCTTC.